This T cell receptor beta chain was captured in a study of blood T cells in healthy people across ages. For the second PCR, which ran for roughly 6 to 12 cycles, a sample-barcoded 5' primer and a J-beta primer mix were used. TCRdb re-derived calls from the 5' RACE reads in MiXCR, one entry per CDR3 protein. The sample has about 680,000 distinct CDR3 sequences, roughly 50% seen once; the top ten hold under 35%. CDR1 is DFQATT and CDR2 is SNEGSKA in the germline V gene (reference sequence). The CDR3 is made up of 14 amino acids. The V end lost 1 base, the J end lost 5 bases, and 15 bases lay between the germline ends.

This chain connects TRBV20-1 to TRBJ2-7, with D tentatively TRBD2 (6 bases). The sequencing input was blood. The clonotype comes from a woman aged 60-70 years in good health. CDR3 nucleotides: TGCAGTGCTAGAGGGGGCGGGGAGCGGCACGAGCAGTACTTC. As protein: CSARGGGERHEQYF.